One sample yielded the 17 T cell receptor beta chains listed below, sequenced in a study of early T cells in non-severe SARS-CoV-2 infection. MiXCR, run by TCRdb on the 5' RACE reads, gives a single entry per CDR3 protein. The profile shows about 100,000 distinct CDR3 sequences, 13% of them singletons. Sequencing used whole blood. The source is an adult who was a healthcare worker with PCR-confirmed SARS-CoV-2 infection or an uninfected control (not recorded which).

The V call is TRBV20-1, the J call TRBJ2-5; the D is unclear. Germline V CDR1 and CDR2: DFQATT, SNEGSKA (reference sequence). Trimming cost V 1 base and J 2 bases, with 11 bases left between them. The CDR3 has 14 amino acids. CDR3 nucleotides: TGCAGTGCTAGAGCCGGACGGCGGCAAGAGACCCAGTACTTC. Protein product: CSARAGRRQETQYF.

This clonotype has more than one count but fewer than ten. This chain connects TRBV28 to TRBJ2-3, with 10 bases matching TRBD2. V gave up 4 bases and J gave up 3 bases; unmatched junction bases: 4. Germline V lookup: CDR1 MDHEN, CDR2 SYDVKM. CDR3 length: 15 residues. The CDR3 bases are TGTGCCAGCAGTTCTAGCGGGAGTTTTACAGATACGCAGTATTTT. Its translation is CASSSSGSFTDTQYF.

The genes are TRBV5-1 and TRBJ2-1, with D uncertain. The germline V gene encodes CDR1 SGHRS and CDR2 YFSETQ. The CDR3 length is 14 residues. Trimming removed 1 base from V and 1 base from J, with 6 bases in between. This CDR3 reads CASSLMSSYNEQFF. CDR3 coding DNA: TGCGCCAGCAGCTTGATGTCTTCCTACAATGAGCAGTTCTTC.

This clonotype has ten or more counts. A junction end diverges from the germline sequence, so it may reflect a read error. The chain employs TRBV6-1 and TRBJ1-5; maybe TRBD1 (6 bases). The CDR3 consists of 14 residues. Germline CDR1 MNHNS, CDR2 SASEGT. CDR3 residues: CASSEGGANQPQHF. CDR3 DNA sequence: TGTGCCAGCAGCGAAGGGGGAGCCAATCAGCCCCAGCATTTT.

As regards this clonotype: An end of the junction differs from the germline gene, which may be a read error. This chain links TRBV28 with TRBJ2-5; TRBD2 agrees at 7 bases. Germline V CDR1 and CDR2: MDHEN, SYDVKM. The CDR3 sequence is 11 residues long. The CDR3: CANSLGLAQYF. In nucleotides, the CDR3 is TGTGCCAACAGTCTCGGACTAGCCCAGTACTTC.

This clonotype was observed a handful of times. J is TRBJ2-3 and V is TRBV12-3 or TRBV12-4; D is possibly TRBD2 (6 bases). The CDR3 consists of 15 residues. V lost 3 bases and J lost 0, with 10 bases in between. CDR3 residues: CASSLPGDSTDTQYF. In DNA form, the CDR3 reads TGTGCCAGCAGTTTGCCGGGAGATAGCACAGATACGCAGTATTTT.

The chain carries TRBV9 and TRBJ2-1; D remains ambiguous. The CDR3 is 13 amino acids. V lost 4 bases and J lost 8, with 13 bases in between. In germline, CDR1 is SGDLS, CDR2 YYNGEE. The DNA of the CDR3 is TGTGCCAGCAGCCCACCGTACAGCCATGAGCAGTTCTTC. As protein: CASSPPYSHEQFF. Full variable domain (missing parts from reference TRBV9 and TRBJ2-1): DSGVTQTPKHLITATGQRVTLRCSPRSGDLSVYWYQQSLDQGLQFLIQYYNGEERAKGNILERFSAQQFPDLHSELNLSSLELGDSALYFCASSPPYSHEQFFGPGTRLTVL.

This clonotype was counted between two and nine times. The V call is TRBV6-2 or TRBV6-3, the J call TRBJ2-3; the D call may be TRBD1 or TRBD2 (6 bases each). V was shortened by 4 bases and J by 6 bases, with 17 bases between the two germline ends. CDR3 size: 15 residues. CDR1 and CDR2 from the germline V gene are MNHEY and SVGEGT. CDR3 sequence reads: CASSSRGRMMDTQYF. For the CDR3, the DNA is TGTGCCAGCAGTTCCCGGGGGCGTATGATGGATACGCAGTATTTT.

This clonotype came up a few times. The chain carries TRBV7-2 and TRBJ2-7; D is unresolved. V gave up 1 base and J gave up 8 bases, with 15 bases separating them. This CDR3 is built from 14 residues. The germline V gene has CDR1 SGHTA and CDR2 FQGNSA. The CDR3 here is CASSLDSGVKKQYF. For the CDR3, the DNA is TGTGCCAGCAGCTTAGATAGTGGGGTAAAAAAGCAGTACTTC.

This clonotype was seen repeatedly, ten times or more. The chain carries TRBV12-5 and TRBJ2-3, with D unresolved. The V end was cut by 5 bases, the J end by 4 bases, with 7 bases between. From germline, CDR1 is LGHNT and CDR2 FRNRAP. The CDR3 extends over 12 amino acids. The chain's CDR3 is CASGPAPDTQYF. Here the CDR3 DNA reads TGTGCTAGTGGTCCAGCCCCAGATACGCAGTATTTT.

This clonotype was found many times. This rearrangement joins TRBV28 to TRBJ2-7, with D possibly TRBD1 on 6 matching bases. V shed 7 bases and J shed 7 bases, with 29 bases lying between them. The CDR3 is 17 amino acids. Per germline, CDR1 MDHEN and CDR2 SYDVKM. Here the CDR3 reads CASKLPGASVLRGEQYF. Here the CDR3 DNA reads TGTGCCAGCAAGCTTCCAGGGGCCTCGGTCCTTAGAGGGGAGCAGTACTTC.

This clonotype turned up a few times. This chain connects TRBV24-1 to TRBJ2-3; D ambiguous. Germline values: CDR1 KGHDR, CDR2 SFDVKD. Trimming shortened V by 4 bases and J by 2 bases, and 6 bases separated the two germline ends. This CDR3 is built from 13 residues. The CDR3 reads CATSEPDTDTQYF. The CDR3 DNA sequence: TGTGCCACCAGTGAGCCCGACACAGATACGCAGTATTTT.

This clonotype was detected many times. V gene TRBV4-1 combines with J gene TRBJ2-7; 10 bases agree with TRBD1. Trimming at V came to 4 bases and at J to 5 bases, leaving 14 bases not matched to a gene. The CDR3 consists of 17 residues. Germline values: CDR1 MGHRA, CDR2 YSYEKL. CDR3 nucleotides: TGCGCCAGCAGCCGACGGACAGGGGGTGGGCAGCAGGACGAGCAGTACTTC. Residues: CASSRRTGGGQQDEQYF.

The rearrangement joins TRBV12-3 or TRBV12-4 to TRBJ2-4, with a possible D match to TRBD2 (6 bases). V gave up 3 bases and J gave up 7 bases, with 10 bases separating them. The CDR3 length is 13 residues. The CDR3 is CASSFREVNIQYF. The CDR3, as DNA: TGTGCCAGCAGTTTCAGGGAGGTGAACATTCAGTACTTC.

The rearrangement links TRBV6-5 to TRBJ2-1; 7 positions match TRBD1. CDR3 length: 15 residues. V dropped 5 bases and J dropped 5; count of bases not matched to a gene: 9. Per germline, CDR1 MNHEY and CDR2 SVGAGI. CDR3 coding DNA: TGTGCCAGCAGTGTCAACAGGGGATACCACAATGAGCAGTTCTTC. It is translated as CASSVNRGYHNEQFF.

Ten or more counts support this clonotype. The gene calls are TRBV19 and TRBJ2-3, with D hard to call. V was clipped by 9 bases and J by 3 bases, with 10 bases between them. The V gene's germline CDR1 is LNHDA and CDR2 SQIVND (reference sequence). CDR3 length equals 12 residues. The CDR3 loop reads CASVRRTDTQYF. CDR3 nucleotides: TGTGCCAGCGTTAGGAGAACAGATACGCAGTATTTT.

This clonotype occurred a few times. This chain connects TRBV28 to TRBJ1-1, with D possibly TRBD1 on 5 matching bases. Germline CDR1 and CDR2: MDHEN and SYDVKM. There are 11 residues in the CDR3. Trimming cost V 5 bases and J 8 bases, with 9 bases left between them. CDR3 sequence (DNA): TGTGCCAGCAGTGGTCGACAGGAAGCTTTCTTT. This encodes CASSGRQEAFF.